This T cell receptor (beta chain) was sequenced in a study of blood T cell repertoires in COVID-19. Germline V CDR1 and CDR2: GTSNPN, SVGIG (reference sequence). Trimming took off 5 bases at V and 4 bases at J, with 17 bases between the two ends. This CDR3 comprises 14 residues. Here immunoSEQ multiplex PCR was the method, and the copy in TCRdb shows in-frame clones only, minus some. The sample contains some 150,000 clones, 85% to 90% of which appear only once. The V and J genes are TRBV30 and TRBJ1-2; possible D gene TRBD1, 5 bases. The receptor's source is a man between 45 and 60 years old with active or convalescent COVID-19. The sequenced material came from peripheral blood. The CDR3 region is CAWGELGQGYGYTF. CDR3 nucleotides: TGTGCCTGGGGTGAACTCGGCCAGGGCTATGGCTACACCTTC.